Presented here are 19 T cell receptor beta chains from one specimen sequenced in a study of T cell responses to AZD1222 COVID-19 vaccine. TCRdb keeps only in-frame clones here, not all; method: immunoSEQ multiplex PCR. The top ten hold roughly 4% of the sample, which has roughly 130,000 clones, 80% to 95% seen once. Sequenced here: peripheral blood, sampled 28 days after the second AZD1222 dose. The receptor set was obtained from an adult who received the AZD1222 COVID-19 vaccine.

The chain couples TRBV24-1 to TRBJ2-2, with D possibly TRBD2 on 6 matching bases. This CDR3 is 15 amino acids long. Germline loops: CDR1 KGHDR, CDR2 SFDVKD. V shed 9 bases and J shed 1 base, with 14 bases lying between them. The CDR3 here is CATAPGLRNTGELFF. The CDR3 coding sequence is TGTGCCACCGCACCGGGACTGAGGAACACCGGGGAGCTGTTTTTT.

CDR3 in DNA: TGTGCCAGTAGTGGGGGACTAGCGGGAGCCGAGCAGTACTTC. This translates into CASSGGLAGAEQYF. The chain has TRBV19 and TRBJ2-7, with 14 bases lining up with TRBD2. Germline CDR1 and CDR2: LNHDA and SQIVND (reference sequence). This CDR3 is built from 14 residues. Unmatched junction bases numbered 3, after V lost 5 bases and J lost 6 bases.

This chain connects TRBV16 to TRBJ2-7, with D possibly called TRBD1 or TRBD2 (6 bases each). Trimming left V 5 bases short and J 10 bases short, with 21 bases between. This CDR3 has 14 residues. Germline V CDR1 and CDR2: KGHSY, FQNENV. CDR3 sequence reads: CASSSGGAASVQYF. CDR3 DNA sequence: TGTGCCAGCAGCTCCGGGGGCGCGGCCTCTGTCCAGTACTTC.

The chain has TRBV6-5 and TRBJ2-1; TRBD1 or TRBD2 may be the D gene (7 bases each). CDR1 and CDR2 from the germline V gene are MNHEY and SVGAGI. This CDR3 comprises 14 residues. The V end lost 8 bases, the J end lost 6 bases, and 17 bases lay between the germline ends. The CDR3 nucleotides are TGTGCCAGCTCCCAGGGGGGGGGCTCCAATGAGCAGTTCTTC. The encoded protein is CASSQGGGSNEQFF.

The chain joins TRBV19 to TRBJ1-2; the match to TRBD1 covers 8 bases. After removal of 4 bases from V and 8 bases from J, the junction contained 9 bases not matched to a gene. Germline V gives CDR1 LNHDA, CDR2 SQIVND (reference sequence). There are 14 residues in the CDR3. The DNA for the CDR3 is TGTGCCAGTAGTACAATTCAGGGGGCGCCCGGCTACACCTTC. The encoded protein is CASSTIQGAPGYTF.

This chain connects TRBV3-1 (or the pseudogene TRBV3-2) to TRBJ1-6; no definite D call. The CDR3 is 15 residues long. From germline, CDR1 is LGHDT and CDR2 YNNKEL (reference sequence). The V gene lost 1 base and the J gene lost 7 bases, with 11 bases spanning the gap. CDR3 sequence reads: CASSQARVSNSPLHF. The CDR3 nucleotides read TGTGCCAGCAGCCAAGCACGGGTCTCGAATTCACCCCTCCACTTT.

V and J are TRBV10-3 and TRBJ1-1, with D unclear. The germline gives CDR1 ENHRY, CDR2 SYGVKD. V was pared by 2 bases and J by 1 base, with 14 bases between. The length of the CDR3 is 16 residues. DNA of the CDR3: TGTGCCATCAGTGAGAATGGTGTGGGCGGGAACACTGAAGCTTTCTTT. Its protein product is CAISENGVGGNTEAFF.

This clone was counted once. The V and J genes are TRBV7-9 and TRBJ1-3; no clear D. The V and J ends lost 5 bases and 0 bases respectively, with 14 bases between them. Germline CDR1 and CDR2: SEHNR and FQNEAQ (reference sequence). The CDR3 covers 16 residues. CDR3 residues: CASSAPHLNSGNTIYF. CDR3 nucleotide sequence: TGTGCCAGCAGCGCTCCCCACTTAAACTCTGGAAACACCATATATTTT.

The rearrangement joins TRBV4-2 to TRBJ2-3; 11 bases map to TRBD2. The CDR3 totals 18 residues. V shed 0 bases and J 2 bases; nucleotides not matched to a gene: 7. The germline V gene encodes CDR1 LGHNA and CDR2 YNFKEQ. CDR3 nucleotide sequence: TGTGCCAGCAGCCAAGACCCGGGACTAGCGGACTACACAGATACGCAGTATTTT. Its translation is CASSQDPGLADYTDTQYF.

The rearrangement uses TRBV3-1 (or the pseudogene TRBV3-2) and TRBJ2-7; the D is unclear. The V end lost 0 bases, the J end lost 3 bases, and 15 bases lay between the germline ends. This CDR3 is 16 amino acids long. From germline, CDR1 is LGHDT and CDR2 YNNKEL (reference sequence). The CDR3 bases are TGTGCCAGCAGCCAAGATCCCCGCAGAGGATACTACGAGCAGTACTTC. This encodes CASSQDPRRGYYEQYF.

The chain joins TRBV7-9 to TRBJ1-6; the D gene is possibly TRBD1 (5 bases). The CDR3 is 16 residues long. V lost 1 base and J 0 bases, leaving 7 bases between the germline ends. Germline assignment: CDR1 SEHNR and CDR2 FQNEAQ (reference sequence). In DNA, the CDR3 is TGTGCCAGCAGCTTAGGGGGGAGCTCCTATAATTCACCCCTCCACTTT. It encodes CASSLGGSSYNSPLHF.

This clone was detected a few times. The rearrangement uses TRBV18 and TRBJ1-3; D unclear. Looked up from germline, CDR1 is KGHSH and CDR2 is LQKENI. The CDR3 runs 14 residues. V lost 2 bases to trimming and J lost 0 bases, with 5 bases between them. CDR3 loop: CASSPSNSGNTIYF. In DNA, the CDR3 is TGTGCCAGCTCACCATCCAACTCTGGAAACACCATATATTTT. Drawing the rest from reference TRBV18 and TRBJ1-3, the complete variable domain is NAGVMQNPRHLVRRRGQEARLRCSPMKGHSHVYWYRQLPEEGLKFMVYLQKENIIDESGMPKERFSAEFPKEGPSILRIQQVVRGDSAAYFCASSPSNSGNTIYFGEGSWLTVV.

The chain has TRBV19 and TRBJ2-5; TRBD1 matches 7 bases. V was pared by 7 bases and J by 3 bases, with 8 bases of the junction left unmatched. The length of the CDR3 is 14 residues. Germline V lookup: CDR1 LNHDA, CDR2 SQIVND (reference sequence). The CDR3 region is CASKQGDKKETQYF. CDR3 coding DNA: TGTGCCAGTAAGCAGGGGGATAAAAAAGAGACCCAGTACTTC.

This chain links TRBV20-1 with TRBJ2-7; D is ambiguous. The ends were cut back, 1 base at V and 4 bases at J, with 5 bases in the middle. CDR1 is DFQATT, CDR2 SNEGSKA, per germline (reference sequence). There are 11 residues in the CDR3. In DNA, the CDR3 is TGCAGTGCTAGAGTCAGTTACGAGCAGTACTTC. This gives the protein CSARVSYEQYF.

The genes are TRBV28 and TRBJ2-4; no clear D gene. V lost 4 bases and J lost 0, with 7 bases in between. This CDR3 has 14 amino acids. Germline CDR1 and CDR2: MDHEN and SYDVKM. CDR3 loop: CASSSGEAKNIQYF. The CDR3 DNA follows: TGTGCCAGCAGTTCTGGGGAAGCCAAAAACATTCAGTACTTC. Complete variable domain (other parts from reference TRBV28 and TRBJ2-4): DVKVTQSSRYLVKRTGEKVFLECVQDMDHENMFWYRQDPGLGLRLIYFSYDVKMKEKGDIPEGYSVSREKKERFSLILESASTNQTSMYLCASSSGEAKNIQYFGAGTRLSVL.

As to this clone: A junction end diverges from the germline sequence, so it may reflect a read error. V is TRBV18 and J is TRBJ2-1; D unresolved. CDR1 and CDR2 from the germline V gene are KGHSH and LQKENI. The CDR3 is made up of 13 amino acids. CDR3 loop: CATSTQSYNEQFF. The CDR3 region has the DNA TGTGCCACCTCAACTCAGTCCTACAATGAGCAGTTCTTC.

In nucleotides, the CDR3 is TGTGCCAGCAGCTCGTCGACAGGGGATGGCTACACCTTC. It codes for CASSSSTGDGYTF. V is TRBV7-2 and J is TRBJ1-2; TRBD1 agrees at 8 bases. The CDR3 length is 13 residues. The V gene's germline CDR1 is SGHTA and CDR2 FQGNSA. V trimming: 4 bases; J trimming: 6 bases; junction bases outside the gene matches: 4.

This clone was counted only a few times. The chain combines TRBV6-4 with TRBJ2-1, with 12 nucleotides matching TRBD2. Trimming removed 8 bases from V and 7 bases from J; junction bases left unmatched: 6. The CDR3 is 14 amino acids. CDR1 MRHNA and CDR2 SNTAGT come from the germline V gene. The DNA for the CDR3 is TGTGCCAGCCAGACTAGCGGGAGCTCAAATGAGCAGTTCTTC. Translated, it gives CASQTSGSSNEQFF.

The genes are TRBV12-3 or TRBV12-4 and TRBJ1-1; D gene ambiguous. CDR3 size: 13 residues. V dropped 6 bases and J dropped 1 base, with 9 bases sitting between them. The CDR3 region is CASSRHQNTEAFF. The CDR3 bases are TGTGCCAGCAGCCGACACCAGAACACTGAAGCTTTCTTT.